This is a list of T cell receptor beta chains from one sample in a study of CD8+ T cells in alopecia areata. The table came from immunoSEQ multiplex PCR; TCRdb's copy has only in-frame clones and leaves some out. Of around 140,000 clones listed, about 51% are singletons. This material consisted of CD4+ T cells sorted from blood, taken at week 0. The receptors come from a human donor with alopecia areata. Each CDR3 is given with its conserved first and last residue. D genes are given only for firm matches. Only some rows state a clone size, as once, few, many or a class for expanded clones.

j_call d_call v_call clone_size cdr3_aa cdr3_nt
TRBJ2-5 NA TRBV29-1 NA CSVDWVGDKTQYF TGCAGCGTTGACTGGGTGGGGGATAAGACCCAGTACTTC
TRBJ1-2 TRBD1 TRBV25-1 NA CASRDRGPIYGYTF TGTGCCAGCAGAGACAGGGGGCCAATCTATGGCTACACCTTC
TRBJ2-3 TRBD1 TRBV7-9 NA CASSLGTGLGDTQYF TGTGCCAGCAGCTTAGGGACAGGGCTTGGAGATACGCAGTATTTT
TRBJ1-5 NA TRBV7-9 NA CASSLGVVSQPQHF TGTGCCAGCAGCTTAGGAGTCGTGAGTCAGCCCCAGCATTTT
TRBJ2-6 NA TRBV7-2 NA CASSFAQRSGANVLTF TGTGCCAGCAGCTTCGCTCAGCGCTCTGGGGCCAACGTCCTGACTTTC
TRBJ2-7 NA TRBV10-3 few CAIRGETYEQYF TGTGCCATCAGGGGGGAAACGTACGAGCAGTACTTC
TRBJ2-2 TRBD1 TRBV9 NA CASSVGDGTGTIGELFF TGTGCCAGCAGCGTAGGAGATGGGACAGGGACAATCGGGGAGCTGTTTTTT
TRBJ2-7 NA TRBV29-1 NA CSVAGDSYEQYF TGCAGCGTTGCAGGAGACTCCTACGAGCAGTACTTC
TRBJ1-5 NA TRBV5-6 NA CASSLEGRGQPQHF TGTGCCAGCAGCTTGGAGGGGCGGGGTCAGCCCCAGCATTTT
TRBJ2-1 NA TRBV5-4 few CASSLAGTAYNEQFF TGTGCCAGCAGTTTGGCAGGGACGGCGTACAATGAGCAGTTCTTC
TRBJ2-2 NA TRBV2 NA CASSGTSPTGELFF TGTGCCAGCAGTGGCACTAGCCCCACCGGGGAGCTGTTTTTT
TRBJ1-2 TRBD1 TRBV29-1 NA CSVGPARDREPPIIGYTF TGCAGCGTTGGACCTGCACGGGACAGGGAGCCACCTATTATAGGCTACACCTTC
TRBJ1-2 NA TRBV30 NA CAWSEEGNYGYTF TGTGCCTGGAGTGAGGAAGGGAACTATGGCTACACCTTC
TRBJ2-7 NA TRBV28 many CASRPPTPGAYEQYF TGTGCCAGCAGGCCACCCACCCCCGGGGCCTACGAGCAGTACTTC
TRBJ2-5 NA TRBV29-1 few CSVDEGQETQYF TGCAGCGTTGATGAGGGTCAAGAGACCCAGTACTTC
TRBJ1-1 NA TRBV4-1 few CASSHYTGETPVTEAFF TGCGCCAGCAGCCACTACACGGGGGAGACTCCTGTGACTGAAGCTTTCTTT
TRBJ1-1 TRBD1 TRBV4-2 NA CASSPRRTGAGTEAFF TGTGCCAGCAGCCCACGACGCACAGGGGCCGGCACTGAAGCTTTCTTT
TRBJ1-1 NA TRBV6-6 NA CASSYRTGNTEAFF TGTGCCAGCAGTTACCGGACGGGGAACACTGAAGCTTTCTTT
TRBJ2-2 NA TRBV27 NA CASSWLGRGQIGELFF TGTGCCAGCAGTTGGCTGGGGAGGGGGCAGATCGGGGAGCTGTTTTTT
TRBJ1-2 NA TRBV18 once CASSPREEVYYGYTF TGTGCCAGCTCACCGAGGGAGGAGGTATACTATGGCTACACCTTC
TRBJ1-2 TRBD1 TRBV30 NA CAWNTGTGENYGYTF TGTGCCTGGAATACTGGGACAGGGGAAAACTATGGCTACACCTTC
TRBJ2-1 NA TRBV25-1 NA CASSDNSRGPYNEQFF TGTGCCAGCAGTGATAATAGCAGGGGTCCCTACAATGAGCAGTTCTTC
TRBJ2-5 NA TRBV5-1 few CASSLMPPGGETQYF TGCGCCAGCAGCTTGATGCCCCCGGGTGGGGAGACCCAGTACTTC
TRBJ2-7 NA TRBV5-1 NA CASNAEGSYEQYF TGCGCCAGCAACGCAGAGGGCTCCTACGAGCAGTACTTC
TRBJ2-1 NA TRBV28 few CASSLLRYNEQFF TGTGCCAGCAGTTTATTGCGGTACAATGAGCAGTTCTTC
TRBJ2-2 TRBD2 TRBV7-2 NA CASSLALAGAANTGELFF TGTGCCAGCAGCTTAGCGCTAGCGGGAGCCGCGAACACCGGGGAGCTGTTTTTT
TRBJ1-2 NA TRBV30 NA CAWSVRRVNYGYTF TGTGCCTGGAGTGTCCGCAGGGTAAACTATGGCTACACCTTC
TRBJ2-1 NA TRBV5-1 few CASSPGSLSSYNEQFF TGCGCCAGCAGCCCCGGTTCTTTAAGCTCCTACAATGAGCAGTTCTTC